Listed below are T cell receptor beta chains from one sample, sequenced in a study of blood T cell repertoires in COVID-19. Method: immunoSEQ multiplex PCR; TCRdb's copy keeps in-frame clones and lacks some. This sample yields some 130,000 clones, of which about 89% are seen a single time; around 3.2% belongs to the top ten. Material: peripheral blood. These receptors were obtained from a man in his sixties with active or convalescent COVID-19. Each CDR3 is given without its conserved first and last residue. Each record gives: CDR3 protein, J gene, V gene.

CDR3: ASSFGGDIQY
J: TRBJ2-4
V: TRBV6-5

CDR3: ASSLTGLYGYT
J: TRBJ1-2
V: TRBV5-1

CDR3: ASSLPGQGADTQY
J: TRBJ2-3
V: TRBV5-4

CDR3: ASSLRTEAF
J: TRBJ1-1
V: TRBV11-2

CDR3: ASSLLAGGMNTEAF
J: TRBJ1-1
V: TRBV27

CDR3: ASSIVEHYSNQPQH
J: TRBJ1-5
V: TRBV19

CDR3: ASSGSSYNSPLH
J: TRBJ1-6
V: TRBV6-5

CDR3: ATQSLAKNIQY
J: TRBJ2-4
V: TRBV6-6

CDR3: ASSARTDSYNEQF
J: TRBJ2-1
V: TRBV9

CDR3: ASSQRCRVTRAKNIQY
J: TRBJ2-4
V: TRBV3-1/TRBV3-2

CDR3: ASSTPGQLASYEQY
J: TRBJ2-7
V: TRBV28

CDR3: TSSPVVPSGGLDQY
J: TRBJ2-5
V: TRBV7-2

CDR3: ASSDPRVGANVLT
J: TRBJ2-6
V: TRBV28

CDR3: ASRAAQAYEQY
J: TRBJ2-7
V: TRBV27

CDR3: ASSFGQIYGYT
J: TRBJ1-2
V: TRBV28

CDR3: ASSLSMGGSKAF
J: TRBJ1-1
V: TRBV28

CDR3: ASSLLTGYEQY
J: TRBJ2-7
V: TRBV5-6

CDR3: ASSFTLWATGANVLT
J: TRBJ2-6
V: TRBV28

CDR3: ASSEQTGTGIYGYT
J: TRBJ1-2
V: TRBV7-2

CDR3: ASSPGRGPNTEAF
J: TRBJ1-1
V: TRBV7-2

CDR3: ASSQAIPGQGSGYT
J: TRBJ1-2
V: TRBV4-3

CDR3: ASSPGMWTSGPGTQY
J: TRBJ2-5
V: TRBV13

CDR3: AISERQGRTGELF
J: TRBJ2-2
V: TRBV10-3

CDR3: ASIIGQGAGGYT
J: TRBJ1-2
V: TRBV28

CDR3: ASSLGRVNTEAF
J: TRBJ1-1
V: TRBV5-8

CDR3: ASSLDGTPGREQF
J: TRBJ2-1
V: TRBV7-7